This TCR beta chain derives from a study of CD8 T cells in ankylosing spondylitis. Library preparation for TCR beta used quantitative 5'-RACE with molecular barcodes. TCRdb independently ran MiXCR on the 5' RACE reads; one entry per CDR3 protein. Among about 250,000 distinct CDR3 sequences listed, more than 9% were seen once. The study, taken as a whole, reports: Disease-associated clones were CD8+ and fairly uncommon in peripheral blood.

The CDR3 is 13 residues long. The germline CDR1 and CDR2 sequences are MGHDK and SYGVNS. V shed 4 bases and J shed 8 bases, with 14 bases lying between them. Ten or more counts support this clonotype. What it binds is unknown. Sample: blood, either unsorted or a sorted T cell fraction (not recorded which). The chain couples TRBV25-1 to TRBJ1-2; weak D call: TRBD1 (6 bases). The sequence came from a male donor with ankylosing spondylitis or in good health (not recorded which). CDR3 in DNA: TGTGCCAGCAGTGCTCCGGGACAAGGGGGCTACACCTTC. This sequence encodes CASSAPGQGGYTF.